There are a few counts of the clone carrying this TCR beta chain. Its target is not known. CDR3 size: 15 residues. Germline V lookup: CDR1 SGHRS, CDR2 YFSETQ. V was shortened by 4 bases and J by 4 bases, with 17 bases between the two germline ends. This specimen belongs to a study of CD8+ T cells in alopecia areata. Across the study: Treated patients were given 5 to 10 mg oral tofacitinib twice daily. Among treated patients, severity was scored by affected scalp area percentage. Study results and limitations: Tofacitinib significantly decreased scalp clonality and expanded CD8+ clones among top 100.

cDNA reverse transcribed from extracted RNA served as the sequencing template. The protocol was immunoSEQ multiplex PCR, while the TCRdb copy is restricted to in-frame clones and leaves out a portion. The sample consists of over 100,000 clones, around 53% of them appearing once. Documented treatment: oral pan-JAK inhibitor, 5-10 mg twice daily. V gene TRBV5-1 combines with J gene TRBJ2-5, with D uncertain. This receptor was identified in a human donor with alopecia areata. The sequencing used CD4+ T cells sorted from blood, collected at week 4, from a patient treated with tofacitinib. This CDR3 is CASSPRIARLETQYF. In DNA, the CDR3 is TGCGCCAGCAGCCCCAGGATTGCTCGGTTAGAGACCCAGTACTTC.